This T cell receptor (beta chain) is from a study of T-cell memory formation after mild COVID-19. Findings and caveats of the study: Some clones that responded were present in memory (sampled pre-infection), which suggests cross-reactive memory joined.

This clonotype was recorded a few times. Its matching antigen is unknown. TCRdb reprocessed the 5' RACE reads via MiXCR and lists one record per CDR3 protein. The profile shows under 400,000 distinct CDR3 sequences, roughly 20% of them singletons. V lost 6 bases and J lost 12; bases outside the gene matches: 17. The CDR3 is 13 amino acids. Germline values: CDR1 DFQATT, CDR2 SNEGSKA (reference sequence). The V and J genes are TRBV20-1 and TRBJ2-7; 7 bases match TRBD1. This sequence was found in an adult woman who had mild COVID-19 (a few samples of this study predate the infection). Cell type and time point are not known. Sequences were obtained from PBMCs or a T cell subset sorted from them (not recorded which). The CDR3 is CSAPRGQLNSPYF. The CDR3 DNA reads as TGCAGTGCCCCCCGGGGACAGTTAAATTCCCCGTACTTC.